The rows below give T cell receptor beta chains drawn from one sample of a study of long-term antiretroviral therapy in people with HIV. Some clones are missing from TCRdb's copy, which holds only in-frame ones; the method was immunoSEQ multiplex PCR. This sample has about 29,000 clones, with about 95% found just once. The source material was unsorted PBMCs, sampled 5.3 years after starting antiretroviral therapy. The receptors were gathered from a man between 25 and 39 years old with HIV. The conserved cysteine and the conserved F or W are not part of the CDR3 here. The size field is filled for only some rows; it gives once, few, many or a size class.

-	TRBV5-1	TRBJ2-2	ASSSGGRGNDGELF
-	TRBV11-2	TRBJ2-7	ASSATYEQY
once	TRBV13	TRBJ1-5	ASSSADQPQH
-	TRBV7-2	TRBJ2-2	ASSWDAANTGELF
-	TRBV6-6	TRBJ2-1	ASVGVYEQF
-	TRBV4-3	TRBJ2-6	ASSQDNRWGGSGANVLT
-	TRBV7-2	TRBJ1-3	ASSFGQPGNTIY
-	TRBV5-1	TRBJ2-7	ASSPTPYEQY
-	TRBV7-6	TRBJ1-3	ASSLEGPISGNTIY
-	TRBV29-1	TRBJ1-2	SVVYSDSRLYGYT
-	TRBV2	TRBJ1-5	ASRGEQDYQPQH
-	TRBV11-3	TRBJ1-2	ASSSRDRFLYGYT
-	TRBV6-4	TRBJ2-1	ASSESGFSSYNEQF
-	TRBV7-2	TRBJ1-5	ASSFWGDFSNQPQH
-	TRBV5-6	TRBJ1-4	ASSSNEKLF
once	TRBV19	TRBJ2-5	ASSIVEEQETQY
-	TRBV4-3	TRBJ2-1	ASSQALVIFNEQF
-	TRBV4-1	TRBJ1-1	ASSQDGSGDTEAF
-	TRBV12-5	TRBJ1-1	ASAMDRPGGTEAF
-	TRBV7-9	TRBJ2-7	ASSLRGDSYEQY
-	TRBV9	TRBJ1-1	ASSPRGDRGFGEAF
-	TRBV5-6	TRBJ2-7	ASSLEGGKISYEQY
-	TRBV27	TRBJ2-2	ASSLSEAGELF
-	TRBV29-1	TRBJ1-4	SVEVGREGEKLF
-	TRBV7-9	TRBJ1-5	ASSTTPTGVNNQPQH
-	TRBV9	TRBJ2-1	ASSVGFRHNEQF
-	TRBV19	TRBJ2-2	ASSIGQGATGELF
-	TRBV7-9	TRBJ2-1	ASSLTGLAENEQF
-	TRBV9	TRBJ2-3	ASSDPLGAADTQY
-	TRBV6-5	TRBJ1-1	ASSYGNRGNTEAF
medium-sized	TRBV4-3	TRBJ1-2	ASSQEPLRGGYGYT
-	TRBV9	TRBJ2-7	ASSADGGTTEQY
-	TRBV30	TRBJ2-2	AWRLLGSGGELF
-	TRBV7-9	TRBJ1-1	ASSPGAFGHTEAF
-	TRBV2	TRBJ1-1	ASSEYWGAGNTEAF
-	TRBV25-1	TRBJ1-1	ASSELRTAGDTEAF
-	TRBV7-3	TRBJ2-1	ASSLTGTGKNEQF
-	TRBV5-5	TRBJ1-3	ASSLAGQVYSGNTIY
few	TRBV15	TRBJ2-1	ATSRDILAGNEQF
-	TRBV7-8	TRBJ2-1	ASSLGEGAYNEQF